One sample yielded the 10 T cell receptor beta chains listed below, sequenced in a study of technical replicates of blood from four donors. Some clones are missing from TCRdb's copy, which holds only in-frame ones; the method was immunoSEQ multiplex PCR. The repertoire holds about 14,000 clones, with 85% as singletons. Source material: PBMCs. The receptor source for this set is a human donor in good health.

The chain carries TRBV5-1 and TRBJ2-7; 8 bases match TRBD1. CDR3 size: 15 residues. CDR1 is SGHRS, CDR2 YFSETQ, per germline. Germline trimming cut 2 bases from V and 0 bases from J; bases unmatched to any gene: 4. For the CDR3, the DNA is TGCGCCAGCAGCTTAGTAACAGGGGGCTCCTACGAGCAGTACTTC. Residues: CASSLVTGGSYEQYF.

The CDR3 region is CASTGQGDGELFF. In DNA, the CDR3 is TGTGCCAGCACCGGGCAGGGGGACGGGGAGCTGTTTTTT. The V gene is TRBV6-6, the J gene TRBJ2-2, with 7 bases fitting TRBD1. Germline lookup yields CDR1 MNHNY and CDR2 SVGAGI (reference sequence). This CDR3 is built from 13 residues. The V segment lost 7 bases and the J segment 7 bases; nucleotides outside the gene matches: 6.

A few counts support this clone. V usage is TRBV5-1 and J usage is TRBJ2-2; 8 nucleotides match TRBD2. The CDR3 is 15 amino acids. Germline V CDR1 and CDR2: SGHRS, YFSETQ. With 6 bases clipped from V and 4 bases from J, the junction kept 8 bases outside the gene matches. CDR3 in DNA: TGCGCCAGCAAGGAGAGCGGGAGTGGCACCGGGGAGCTGTTTTTT. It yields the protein CASKESGSGTGELFF.

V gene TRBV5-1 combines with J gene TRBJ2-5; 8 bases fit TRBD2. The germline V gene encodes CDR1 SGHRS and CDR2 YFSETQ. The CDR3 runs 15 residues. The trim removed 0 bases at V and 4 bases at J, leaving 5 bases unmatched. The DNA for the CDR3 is TGCGCCAGCAGCTTGGGTCTAGCGGGCACAGAGACCCAGTACTTC. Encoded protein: CASSLGLAGTETQYF.

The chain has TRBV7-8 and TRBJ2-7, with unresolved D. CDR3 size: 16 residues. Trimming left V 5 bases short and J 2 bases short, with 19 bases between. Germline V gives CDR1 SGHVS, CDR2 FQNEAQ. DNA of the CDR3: TGTGCCAGCAGCCTCCTCGGTAGTTTCCGAGCCTACGAGCAGTACTTC. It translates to CASSLLGSFRAYEQYF.

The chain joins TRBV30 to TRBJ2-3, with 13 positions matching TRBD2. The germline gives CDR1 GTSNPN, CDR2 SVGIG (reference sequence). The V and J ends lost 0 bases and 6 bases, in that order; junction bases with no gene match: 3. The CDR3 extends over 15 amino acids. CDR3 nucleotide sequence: TGTGCCTGGAGTGTACTAGCGGGAGGGCGGGATACGCAGTATTTT. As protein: CAWSVLAGGRDTQYF.

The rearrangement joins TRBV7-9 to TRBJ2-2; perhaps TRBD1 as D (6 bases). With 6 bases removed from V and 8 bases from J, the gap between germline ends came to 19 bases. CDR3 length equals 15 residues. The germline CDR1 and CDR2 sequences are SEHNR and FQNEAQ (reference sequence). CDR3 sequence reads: CASSQEKQGAGELFF. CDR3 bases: TGTGCCAGCAGTCAAGAAAAACAGGGTGCAGGGGAGCTGTTTTTT.

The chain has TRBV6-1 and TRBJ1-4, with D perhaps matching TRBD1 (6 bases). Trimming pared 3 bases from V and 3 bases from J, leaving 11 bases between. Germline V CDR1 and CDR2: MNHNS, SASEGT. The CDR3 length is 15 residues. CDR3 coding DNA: TGTGCCAGCAGTGACCCAAAGGGGGCTAATGAAAAACTGTTTTTT. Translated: CASSDPKGANEKLFF.

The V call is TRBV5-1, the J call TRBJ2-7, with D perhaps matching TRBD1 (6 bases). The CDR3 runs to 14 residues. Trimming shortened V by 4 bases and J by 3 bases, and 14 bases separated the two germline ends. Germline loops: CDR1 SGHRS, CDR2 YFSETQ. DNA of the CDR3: TGCGCCAGCAGCCCAACGGGACATAACTACGAGCAGTACTTC. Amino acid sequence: CASSPTGHNYEQYF.

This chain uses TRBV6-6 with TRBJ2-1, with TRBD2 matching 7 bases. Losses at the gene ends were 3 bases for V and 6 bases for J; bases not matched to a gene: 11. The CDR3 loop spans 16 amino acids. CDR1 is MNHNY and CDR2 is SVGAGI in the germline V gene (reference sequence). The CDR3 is CASSYMGSGGFNEQFF. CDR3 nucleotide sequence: TGTGCCAGCAGTTATATGGGGTCGGGAGGCTTCAATGAGCAGTTCTTC.